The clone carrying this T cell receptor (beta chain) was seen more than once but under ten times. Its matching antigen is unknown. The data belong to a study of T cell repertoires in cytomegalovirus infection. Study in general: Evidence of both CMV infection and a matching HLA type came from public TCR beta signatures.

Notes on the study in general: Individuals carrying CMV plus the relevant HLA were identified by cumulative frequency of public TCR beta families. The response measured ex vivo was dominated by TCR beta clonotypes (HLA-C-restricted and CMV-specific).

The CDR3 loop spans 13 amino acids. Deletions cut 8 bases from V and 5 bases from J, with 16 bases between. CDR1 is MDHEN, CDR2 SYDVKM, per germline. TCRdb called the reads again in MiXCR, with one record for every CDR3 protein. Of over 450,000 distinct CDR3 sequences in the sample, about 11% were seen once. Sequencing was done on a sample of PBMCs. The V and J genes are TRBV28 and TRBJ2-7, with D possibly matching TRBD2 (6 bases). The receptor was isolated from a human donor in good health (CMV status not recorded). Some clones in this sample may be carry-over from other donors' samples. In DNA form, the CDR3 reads TGTGCCAGCCTTCCGGGGCGCGGGGACGAGCAGTACTTC. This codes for CASLPGRGDEQYF.